The 5 T cell receptor beta chains given below trace back to one sample, sequenced in a study of patients and donors after allogeneic stem cell transplantation. MiXCR was run by TCRdb on the RT-PCR reads, yielding one entry per CDR3 protein. The profile shows roughly 200,000 distinct CDR3 sequences, around two fifths of them singletons. The sample taken for sequencing was blood, either unsorted or a sorted T cell fraction (not recorded which). These TCRs come from a human donor who was either an allogeneic HSCT recipient or a stem cell or donor lymphocyte infusion donor (not recorded which). It is not recorded whose cells these are; they may come from a transplant donor.

This clonotype occurred a few times. V gene TRBV12-3 or TRBV12-4 combines with J gene TRBJ1-4; D is perhaps TRBD1 (6 bases). Trimming stripped 1 base from V and 9 bases from J, with 12 bases between. The CDR3 loop spans 14 amino acids. CDR3 loop: CASSLGPGEKKLFF. CDR3 coding DNA: TGTGCCAGCAGTTTAGGGCCAGGGGAGAAAAAACTGTTTTTT.

The chain couples TRBV5-4 to TRBJ1-1; D gene uncertain. The CDR3 consists of 14 residues. Trimming took 4 bases from V and 1 from J, leaving 11 bases between them. CDR1 and CDR2 (germline): SGHNT, YYREEE (reference sequence). CDR3 region: CASSLEAGNTEAFF. CDR3 nucleotides: TGTGCCAGCAGCCTGGAGGCAGGGAACACTGAAGCTTTCTTT.

This clonotype was observed a handful of times. CDR3 sequence reads: CASSWDRAFGNTIYF. In DNA, the CDR3 is TGTGCCAGCAGCTGGGACAGGGCATTTGGAAACACCATATATTTT. This chain connects TRBV5-5 to TRBJ1-3, with 9 bases that match TRBD1. In germline, CDR1 is SGHKS, CDR2 YYEKEE (reference sequence). V gave up 3 bases and J gave up 3 bases; unmatched junction bases: 4. The CDR3 runs 15 residues.

V usage is TRBV20-1 and J usage is TRBJ2-3, with D possibly being TRBD2 (6 bases). This CDR3 has 15 amino acids. From germline, CDR1 is DFQATT and CDR2 SNEGSKA (reference sequence). V was pared by 3 bases and J by 0 bases, with 13 bases between. The CDR3 here is CSASYSGASTDTQYF. In DNA, the CDR3 is TGCAGTGCTAGTTACTCGGGAGCGAGCACAGATACGCAGTATTTT.

This clonotype was counted a few times. The CDR3 here is CASSPTTGGDQPQHF. DNA of the CDR3: TGCGCCAGCAGCCCTACGACAGGGGGCGATCAGCCCCAGCATTTT. The gene calls are TRBV5-1 and TRBJ1-5; 10 positions agree with TRBD1. The CDR3 contains 15 residues. V gave up 4 bases and J gave up 5 bases; unmatched junction bases: 6. The V gene's germline CDR1 is SGHRS and CDR2 YFSETQ.